The next 32 T cell receptor beta chains were all read from a single sample in a study of shared clonotypes between healthy human individuals. Naive CD8 cells were CD45RO-negative, positively selected for CCR7, excluding terminally differentiated effector memory CD45RA+ cells. Clones were sequenced by immunoSEQ multiplex PCR, and TCRdb holds only the in-frame ones, with some missing. The repertoire holds more than 500,000 clones, with roughly 95% as singletons. What was sequenced was naive CD8+ T cells sorted from blood. The source of these receptors is a young woman in good health.

V gene TRBV9 combines with J gene TRBJ2-7; 9 nucleotides match TRBD1. With V trimmed by 3 bases and J by 5 bases, 3 bases remained unmatched. The CDR3 consists of 13 residues. Germline V gene sequence: CDR1 SGDLS, CDR2 YYNGEE. The DNA of the CDR3 is TGTGCCAGCAGCGGGGGACAGGGCGACGAGCAGTACTTC. Translating gives CASSGGQGDEQYF.

J is TRBJ2-5 and V is TRBV4-1, with D unresolved. The end of the DNA aligns better with TRBJ2-7, so the J call may be wrong. CDR3 size: 14 residues. Germline V CDR1 and CDR2: MGHRA, YSYEKL. The CDR3 nucleotides read TGCGCCAGCAGCCAAGGTAGGATCTCCTACGAGCAGTACTTC. The encoded protein is CASSQGRISYEQYF.

The chain employs TRBV27 and TRBJ2-7; D is unresolved. The germline V and J ends were trimmed by 3 bases and 3 bases, with 9 bases remaining between them. The CDR3 has 13 residues. Per germline, CDR1 MNHEY and CDR2 SMNVEV (reference sequence). This chain's CDR3 is CASSFRADYEQYF. The CDR3, as DNA: TGTGCCAGCAGTTTTAGGGCTGACTACGAGCAGTACTTC.

The chain has TRBV15 and TRBJ1-3; no reliable D call. CDR3 length: 15 amino acids. The germline V gene encodes CDR1 LNHNV and CDR2 YYDKDF (reference sequence). Trimming removed 0 bases from V and 0 bases from J, with 6 bases in between. The DNA of the CDR3 is TGTGCCACCAGCAGAGATCGAAGCTCTGGAAACACCATATATTTT. Its protein is CATSRDRSSGNTIYF.

The count of this clone is one. The chain carries TRBV7-9 and TRBJ2-5; D might be TRBD1 (5 bases). CDR3 length: 14 residues. The V and J ends lost 6 bases and 1 base respectively, with 12 bases between them. Germline lookup yields CDR1 SEHNR and CDR2 FQNEAQ (reference sequence). The CDR3 spells CASRPDRSQETQYF. The CDR3 coding sequence is TGTGCCAGCAGACCAGACAGATCCCAAGAGACCCAGTACTTC.

The rearrangement links TRBV27 to TRBJ1-5; D is ambiguous. The CDR3 is 13 amino acids. V was trimmed by 2 bases and J by 3 bases, leaving 5 bases between them. Germline V gene sequence: CDR1 MNHEY, CDR2 SMNVEV (reference sequence). The CDR3 here is CASSLGNNQPQHF. CDR3 sequence (DNA): TGTGCCAGCAGTTTAGGGAACAATCAGCCCCAGCATTTT.

V gene TRBV5-1 combines with J gene TRBJ2-1; 16 bases are a match to TRBD2. Unmatched junction bases numbered 7, after V lost 4 bases and J lost 9 bases. Germline-derived CDR1 and CDR2 are SGHRS and YFSETQ. There are 16 residues in the CDR3. The CDR3 DNA reads as TGCGCCAGCAGCCCCCCGGGACTAGCGGGAGGGGTTGAGCAGTTCTTC. It encodes CASSPPGLAGGVEQFF.

The table lists this clone with a count of one. The chain combines TRBV7-9 with TRBJ1-2; unclear D gene. Germline-derived CDR1 and CDR2 are SEHNR and FQNEAQ (reference sequence). Deletions cut 6 bases from V and 3 bases from J, with 14 bases between. This CDR3 is 14 amino acids long. CDR3 in DNA: TGTGCCAGCAGACCTGCCGGCGGGGACTATGGCTACACCTTC. Protein: CASRPAGGDYGYTF.

J is TRBJ1-1 and V is TRBV6-5; D not certain. This CDR3 contains 13 residues. The germline V gene encodes CDR1 MNHEY and CDR2 SVGAGI. V was trimmed by 2 bases and J by 3 bases, leaving 7 bases between them. The CDR3 nucleotides are TGTGCCAGCAGTTACGGGCCTTACACTGAAGCTTTCTTT. Encoded protein: CASSYGPYTEAFF.

The chain is built from TRBV28 and TRBJ2-3, with a possible D match to TRBD2 (6 bases). The CDR3 covers 14 residues. Trimming cost V 3 bases and J 3 bases, with 10 bases left between them. The germline gives CDR1 MDHEN, CDR2 SYDVKM. The CDR3 nucleotides read TGTGCCAGCAGTTTTGGAGGGAATACAGATACGCAGTATTTT. This translates into CASSFGGNTDTQYF.

The chain joins TRBV15 to TRBJ1-1; D is possibly TRBD1 (6 bases). V lost 8 bases and J lost 0, with 10 bases in between. The CDR3 totals 13 residues. The germline V gene encodes CDR1 LNHNV and CDR2 YYDKDF (reference sequence). The CDR3 DNA sequence: TGTGCCACCGAGACAGGTCTGAACACTGAAGCTTTCTTT. This gives the protein CATETGLNTEAFF.

The V call is TRBV2, the J call TRBJ2-7; TRBD2 matches at 13 bases. J was trimmed by 3 bases and V by 6 bases; bases with no gene match: 8. This CDR3 spans 16 amino acids. CDR1 is SNHLY and CDR2 is FYNNEI in the germline V gene. CDR3 DNA sequence: TGTGCCAGCAGGGCGTCGACTAGCGGGAGGATCTACGAGCAGTACTTC. This translates into CASRASTSGRIYEQYF. Full variable domain (remainder filled in from reference TRBV2 and TRBJ2-7): EPEVTQTPSHQVTQMGQEVILRCVPISNHLYFYWYRQILGQKVEFLVSFYNNEISEKSEIFDDQFSVERPDGSNFTLKIRSTKLEDSAMYFCASRASTSGRIYEQYFGPGTRLTVT.

The rearrangement joins TRBV27 to TRBJ2-7; 8 nucleotides line up with TRBD2. The V segment lost 5 bases and the J segment 0 bases; nucleotides outside the gene matches: 9. Looked up from germline, CDR1 is MNHEY and CDR2 is SMNVEV (reference sequence). This CDR3 region has 16 residues. The CDR3 DNA reads as TGTGCCAGCAGTGCCCGTGGACTAGCATCCTCCTACGAGCAGTACTTC. Its translation is CASSARGLASSYEQYF.

J is TRBJ2-1 and V is TRBV27, with D maybe TRBD2 (7 bases). V lost 8 bases to trimming and J lost 0 bases, with 14 bases between them. Germline lookup yields CDR1 MNHEY and CDR2 SMNVEV (reference sequence). CDR3 length equals 15 residues. The DNA of the CDR3 is TGTGCCAGCCTAAAGGCGGGGGCCTCCTACAATGAGCAGTTCTTC. This codes for CASLKAGASYNEQFF.

The chain combines TRBV11-2 with TRBJ2-3; possible D gene TRBD1, 5 bases. CDR3 length equals 14 residues. CDR1 and CDR2 from the germline V gene are SGHAT and FQNNGV. The V and J ends lost 4 bases and 2 bases respectively, with 10 bases between them. For the CDR3, the DNA is TGTGCCAGCAGCTCGTGGGGCCCCACAGATACGCAGTATTTT. It translates to CASSSWGPTDTQYF.

The J gene is TRBJ2-1, the V gene TRBV15, with D perhaps matching TRBD2 (6 bases). CDR3 length equals 14 residues. V was trimmed by 6 bases and J by 4 bases, leaving 13 bases between them. CDR1 LNHNV and CDR2 YYDKDF come from the germline V gene (reference sequence). The CDR3 loop reads CATSVAENYNEQFF. In DNA, the CDR3 is TGTGCCACCAGTGTAGCGGAAAATTACAATGAGCAGTTCTTC.

This chain connects TRBV2 to TRBJ2-7, with unresolved D. This CDR3 has 13 residues. CDR1 is SNHLY, CDR2 FYNNEI, per germline. V was shortened by 5 bases and J by 0 bases, with 8 bases between the two germline ends. CDR3 loop: CASSPTDSYEQYF. CDR3 bases: TGTGCCAGCAGTCCGACGGACTCCTACGAGCAGTACTTC.

CDR3 region: CASSVGLAGGYEQYF. As DNA, the CDR3 is TGTGCCAGCAGTGTGGGACTAGCGGGAGGTTACGAGCAGTACTTC. The J gene is TRBJ2-5, the V gene TRBV2, with 15 bases identical to TRBD2. The J call may be in error: the DNA end matches TRBJ2-7 better. CDR1 and CDR2 (germline): SNHLY, FYNNEI. CDR3 length equals 15 residues.

The chain couples TRBV7-9 to TRBJ2-7; unclear D gene. Germline V gives CDR1 SEHNR, CDR2 FQNEAQ (reference sequence). V was cut by 3 bases and J by 5 bases, with 11 bases left in between. CDR3 length: 13 residues. The DNA for the CDR3 is TGTGCCAGCAGCTTCCCTCTCTATGACGAGCAGTACTTC. Its protein product is CASSFPLYDEQYF.

This sequence joins TRBV7-9 and TRBJ2-2, with 13 bases matching TRBD2. The junction had 4 bases not matched to a gene; V was cut back by 3 bases and J by 0 bases. This CDR3 region has 18 residues. In germline, CDR1 is SEHNR, CDR2 FQNEAQ (reference sequence). The CDR3 DNA sequence: TGTGCCAGCAGCTTCGGACTAGCGGGGGTTCCGAACACCGGGGAGCTGTTTTTT. Residues: CASSFGLAGVPNTGELFF.

The chain is built from TRBV7-8 and TRBJ1-3; 10 bases align to TRBD1. Trimming took 1 base from V and 4 from J; bases not matched to a gene: 13. CDR3 length equals 19 residues. Germline V gene lookup returns CDR1 SGHVS and CDR2 FQNEAQ. The CDR3 coding sequence is TGTGCCAGCAGCTTAGTTGGGGCCGGGACAGGGGATACAGGAAACACCATATATTTT. It codes for CASSLVGAGTGDTGNTIYF.

The chain uses TRBV11-2 and TRBJ2-7; 9 bases are a match to TRBD2. This CDR3 has 17 residues. The V gene's germline CDR1 is SGHAT and CDR2 FQNNGV. With V trimmed by 3 bases and J by 2 bases, 11 bases remained unmatched. The CDR3 nucleotides are TGTGCCAGCAGCTTCTCCGCGGGAGGGGAGGGGACCTACGAGCAGTACTTC. It is translated as CASSFSAGGEGTYEQYF.

The chain is built from TRBV25-1 and TRBJ1-1; D is perhaps TRBD1 (5 bases). Germline V gene sequence: CDR1 MGHDK, CDR2 SYGVNS. The ends were cut back, 4 bases at V and 7 bases at J, with 7 bases in the middle. The CDR3 totals 11 residues. Here the CDR3 DNA reads TGTGCCAGCAGTGCCGACAGTGAAGCTTTCTTT. Encoded protein: CASSADSEAFF.

This chain uses TRBV19 with TRBJ2-7, with 13 bases lining up with TRBD2. Trimming cost V 4 bases and J 2 bases; bases outside gene matches: 2. There are 15 residues in the CDR3. Germline CDR1 is LNHDA and CDR2 is SQIVND (reference sequence). The CDR3 coding sequence is TGTGCCAGTAGTACGGGGACTAGCGGGGCCTACGAGCAGTACTTC. It codes for CASSTGTSGAYEQYF.

This clone was observed a single time. CDR3 region: CASSQELAGSPYEQYF. CDR3 nucleotide sequence: TGTGCCAGCAGCCAAGAGCTAGCGGGATCACCCTACGAGCAGTACTTC. The chain carries TRBV4-2 and TRBJ2-7; 9 bases match TRBD2. The CDR3 loop spans 16 amino acids. CDR1 is LGHNA, CDR2 YNFKEQ, per germline. The V gene end was trimmed by 0 bases and the J gene end by 2 bases; junction bases not matched to a gene: 5.

The chain is built from TRBV29-1 and TRBJ1-2; tentative D call: TRBD1 (5 bases). This CDR3 contains 13 residues. With 2 bases removed from V and 4 bases from J, the gap between germline ends came to 11 bases. Germline V gives CDR1 SQVTM, CDR2 ANQGSEA. CDR3 in DNA: TGCAGCGTTGAAAACGGGGGGGGCTATGGCTACACCTTC. Translation gives CSVENGGGYGYTF.

The chain carries TRBV10-3 and TRBJ1-4, with D unclear. Trimming took 3 bases from V and 6 from J, leaving 11 bases between them. The germline V gene encodes CDR1 ENHRY and CDR2 SYGVKD. The CDR3 consists of 14 residues. This CDR3 is CAISDRGGYEKLFF. The CDR3 nucleotides are TGTGCCATCAGTGATCGGGGTGGGTATGAAAAACTGTTTTTT.

The chain uses TRBV12-5 and TRBJ1-1, with 7 positions matching TRBD1. The CDR3 extends over 17 amino acids. V lost 4 bases, J lost 1 base, and 12 bases stayed unmatched. Germline lookup yields CDR1 LGHNT and CDR2 FRNRAP. Here the CDR3 reads CASGSPARDSSNTEAFF. Here the CDR3 DNA reads TGTGCTAGTGGTTCGCCGGCCCGGGACAGCTCGAACACTGAAGCTTTCTTT.

The J gene is TRBJ2-7, the V gene TRBV18; D is unresolved. V gave up 3 bases and J gave up 5 bases, with 8 bases separating them. Germline assignment: CDR1 KGHSH and CDR2 LQKENI. The CDR3 covers 12 residues. CDR3 DNA: TGTGCCAGCTCACCGGAATCGCACGAGCAGTACTTC. Translating it yields CASSPESHEQYF. Looking up the rest from reference TRBV18 and TRBJ2-7 gives the full variable domain: NAGVMQNPRHLVRRRGQEARLRCSPMKGHSHVYWYRQLPEEGLKFMVYLQKENIIDESGMPKERFSAEFPKEGPSILRIQQVVRGDSAAYFCASSPESHEQYFGPGTRLTVT.

V usage is TRBV9 and J usage is TRBJ2-7; TRBD2 matches at 7 bases. The J segment lost 5 bases and the V segment lost 4 bases, leaving 12 bases of the junction unmatched. This CDR3 comprises 15 residues. Germline V lookup: CDR1 SGDLS, CDR2 YYNGEE. CDR3 loop: CASSLGDYQGNEQYF. CDR3 DNA sequence: TGTGCCAGCAGCCTGGGGGACTACCAAGGGAACGAGCAGTACTTC.

This clone was observed a single time. The rearrangement uses TRBV5-6 and TRBJ2-5; 7 positions match TRBD1. This CDR3 is built from 14 residues. V lost 5 bases, J lost 4 bases, and 8 bases stayed unmatched. Per the germline V gene, CDR1 is SGHDT and CDR2 is YYEEEE. In DNA, the CDR3 is TGTGCCAGCAGTTCCGACAGGGTGGCAGAGACCCAGTACTTC. As protein: CASSSDRVAETQYF.

The genes are TRBV7-9 and TRBJ2-7; 11 nucleotides align to TRBD2. Germline V lookup: CDR1 SEHNR, CDR2 FQNEAQ (reference sequence). CDR3 length: 17 residues. The V gene end was trimmed by 5 bases and the J gene end by 7 bases; junction bases not matched to a gene: 16. The CDR3 region is CASSRTSGTSGSLEQYF. The CDR3 DNA follows: TGTGCCAGCAGCAGAACCTCCGGGACTAGCGGTTCCTTGGAGCAGTACTTC.